This T cell receptor (beta chain) was identified during a study of T cell responses to AZD1222 COVID-19 vaccine. The CDR3 is 15 amino acids. Germline CDR1 reads SNHLY; CDR2 reads FYNNEI. As for this clone: The junction departs from the called germline gene at one end, perhaps through a read error.

TCRdb's copy holds only in-frame clones and misses some; the assay was immunoSEQ multiplex PCR. The top ten clones hold about 7% of a sample with roughly 150,000 clones, around 85% of them seen once. The sample in question was peripheral blood, obtained after recovery from COVID-19. The chain carries TRBV2 and TRBJ2-1; 9 nucleotides align to TRBD2. The sequence was obtained from an adult who had recovered from COVID-19. DNA of the CDR3: TGTGCCAGCAGGAGAGCGGGGGGCTCCGACAATGAGCAGTTCTTC. Protein: CASRRAGGSDNEQFF.